The T cell receptor beta chain described here comes from a study of cytotoxic CD8 clonotypes in ibrutinib-treated CLL. Libraries were prepared by immunoSEQ multiplex PCR; TCRdb keeps only in-frame clonotypes and omits some of them. Altogether 150,000 or so clones are present, around 80% being singletons, with the ten largest covering 9.5% to 15%. V dropped 5 bases and J dropped 7; count of bases not matched to a gene: 8. Germline V gives CDR1 SNHLY, CDR2 FYNNEI. The CDR3 is made up of 14 amino acids. Points on this clone: The antigen is unknown.

Broader study findings: Treatment saw public clonotypes, which were uncommon, either contract or stay stable. Sustained-remission and progressing patients diverged in sampling times. Baseline levels were approached again at progression, after clonality had risen at ibrutinib response. T-cell clonality at baseline went above that of age-matched healthy donors and rose and fell with circulating CD8+ T-cell counts.

The sequence came from a human donor with chronic lymphocytic leukemia. The specimen was PBMCs, collected after 12 months of ibrutinib treatment. The chain is built from TRBV2 and TRBJ1-2; 9 bases match TRBD1. The CDR3 here is CASSLGQGTSGYTF. In nucleotides, the CDR3 is TGTGCCAGCAGTTTGGGACAGGGAACTTCTGGCTACACCTTC.